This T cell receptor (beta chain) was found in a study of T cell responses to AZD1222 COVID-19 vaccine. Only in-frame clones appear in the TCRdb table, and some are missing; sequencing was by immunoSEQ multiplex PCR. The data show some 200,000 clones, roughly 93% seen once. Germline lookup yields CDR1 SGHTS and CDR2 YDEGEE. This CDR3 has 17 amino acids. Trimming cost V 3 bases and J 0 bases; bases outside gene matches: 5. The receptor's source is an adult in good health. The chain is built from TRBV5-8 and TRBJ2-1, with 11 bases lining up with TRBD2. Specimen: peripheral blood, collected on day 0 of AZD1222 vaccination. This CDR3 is CASSSNGLAGSYNEQFF. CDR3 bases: TGTGCCAGCAGCTCCAACGGACTAGCGGGCTCCTACAATGAGCAGTTCTTC.